Below are 26 T cell receptor beta chains sequenced from a single sample in a study of early T cells in non-severe SARS-CoV-2 infection. MiXCR, applied by TCRdb to the 5' RACE reads, yields one record per CDR3 protein. The table records roughly 120,000 distinct CDR3 sequences, roughly 12% of them present only once. The specimen was whole blood, collected at baseline. These receptors were taken from an adult who was a healthcare worker with PCR-confirmed SARS-CoV-2 infection or an uninfected control (not recorded which).

This clonotype was found many times. The chain has TRBV6-4 and TRBJ2-6; D call uncertain. The CDR3 is 16 amino acids. Germline CDR1 reads MRHNA; CDR2 reads SNTAGT. The V and J ends lost 3 bases and 0 bases respectively, with 9 bases between them. DNA of the CDR3: TGTGCCAGCAGTGAAGGCAGCTACTCTGGGGCCAACGTCCTGACTTTC. Its translation is CASSEGSYSGANVLTF.

This clonotype was seen many times. The V gene is TRBV12-3 or TRBV12-4, the J gene TRBJ2-5; D uncertain. The CDR3 extends over 15 amino acids. V was pared by 10 bases and J by 2 bases, with 20 bases between. The CDR3 spells CATTIETGSQETQYF. The CDR3 nucleotides are TGTGCCACCACAATCGAGACTGGTTCTCAAGAGACCCAGTACTTC.

This clonotype was seen at least ten times. The J gene is TRBJ2-1, the V gene TRBV7-9; the D gene could be TRBD1 or TRBD2 (5 bases each). The CDR3 covers 16 residues. V was trimmed by 5 bases and J by 0 bases, leaving 14 bases between them. The V gene's germline CDR1 is SEHNR and CDR2 FQNEAQ (reference sequence). CDR3 DNA sequence: TGTGCCAGCAGCATTAAACAGGCGGGCTCCTACAATGAGCAGTTCTTC. Protein sequence: CASSIKQAGSYNEQFF. The complete variable domain, with remaining parts taken from reference TRBV7-9 and TRBJ2-1, reads DTGVSQNPRHKITKRGQNVTFRCDPISEHNRLYWYRQTLGQGPEFLTYFQNEAQLEKSRLLSDRFSAERPKGSFSTLEIQRTEQGDSAMYLCASSIKQAGSYNEQFFGPGTRLTVL.

This clonotype has more than one count but fewer than ten. This CDR3 is CASPALGAGTDTQYF. CDR3 sequence (DNA): TGTGCCAGCCCAGCGTTGGGAGCGGGGACAGATACGCAGTATTTT. The V and J genes are TRBV6-1 and TRBJ2-3, with 7 bases fitting TRBD2. J lost 3 bases, V lost 8 bases, and 11 bases had no gene match. CDR1 MNHNS and CDR2 SASEGT come from the germline V gene. The length of the CDR3 is 15 residues.

The sample holds a few counts of this clonotype. The chain carries TRBV6-5 and TRBJ1-6; D is possibly TRBD1 (6 bases). Deletions cut 4 bases from V and 6 bases from J, with 22 bases between. In germline, CDR1 is MNHEY, CDR2 SVGAGI. This CDR3 is 18 amino acids long. This CDR3 is CASSSPGRGGRINSPLHF. DNA for the CDR3: TGTGCCAGCAGTTCCCCAGGTCGAGGGGGGAGAATTAATTCACCCCTCCACTTT.

This rearrangement joins TRBV19 to TRBJ1-2, with D possibly being TRBD1 (6 bases). Germline CDR1 LNHDA, CDR2 SQIVND (reference sequence). This CDR3 has 16 amino acids. V shed 4 bases and J shed 0 bases, with 15 bases lying between them. In DNA form, the CDR3 reads TGTGCCAGTAGTACGCCGGGGACATATGCTAACTATGGCTACACCTTC. This encodes CASSTPGTYANYGYTF.

This clonotype was detected ten times or more. The gene calls are TRBV9 and TRBJ2-3; D is perhaps TRBD2 (6 bases). This CDR3 comprises 15 residues. Trimming took off 3 bases at V and 2 bases at J, with 13 bases between the two ends. CDR1 and CDR2 from the germline V gene are SGDLS and YYNGEE. The CDR3 is CASSAGLGLTDTQYF. DNA of the CDR3: TGTGCCAGCAGCGCGGGACTTGGACTCACAGATACGCAGTATTTT. The variable domain in full, completed from reference TRBV9 and TRBJ2-3, reads DSGVTQTPKHLITATGQRVTLRCSPRSGDLSVYWYQQSLDQGLQFLIQYYNGEERAKGNILERFSAQQFPDLHSELNLSSLELGDSALYFCASSAGLGLTDTQYFGPGTRLTVL.

The V call is TRBV12-3 or TRBV12-4, the J call TRBJ1-1, with D tentatively TRBD1 (5 bases). Trimming took off 2 bases at V and 1 base at J, with 14 bases between the two ends. The CDR3 runs 16 residues. The CDR3 sequence: CASSLQGGSANTEAFF. The CDR3 coding sequence is TGTGCCAGCAGTTTACAGGGTGGGAGTGCGAACACTGAAGCTTTCTTT.

There are a few counts of this clonotype. The rearrangement joins TRBV28 to TRBJ2-4; D might be TRBD2 (5 bases). The CDR3 has 13 amino acids. Trimming stripped 8 bases from V and 7 bases from J, with 15 bases between. CDR1 is MDHEN and CDR2 is SYDVKM in the germline V gene. CDR3 residues: CASGAGVPNIQYF. CDR3 coding DNA: TGTGCCAGCGGCGCCGGGGTACCCAACATTCAGTACTTC.

The chain's CDR3 is CASSLGISNNQPQHF. The DNA for the CDR3 is TGTGCCAGCAGCTTAGGGATCTCTAACAATCAGCCCCAGCATTTT. The chain uses TRBV7-8 and TRBJ1-5; D is uncertain. Germline CDR1 and CDR2: SGHVS and FQNEAQ. The V and J ends lost 1 base and 3 bases respectively, with 10 bases between them. The CDR3 spans 15 residues.

This clonotype was observed a handful of times. The genes are TRBV28 and TRBJ1-5; no clear D. The CDR3 has 14 amino acids. The germline gives CDR1 MDHEN, CDR2 SYDVKM. V dropped 11 bases and J dropped 7 bases, with 21 bases sitting between them. The CDR3 spells CAAAPTNGEQPQHF. Here the CDR3 DNA reads TGTGCCGCGGCACCGACAAACGGGGAGCAGCCCCAGCATTTT.

The chain uses TRBV27 and TRBJ1-5, with no clear D. The CDR3 consists of 14 residues. The V and J ends lost 0 bases and 3 bases respectively, with 6 bases between them. CDR1 and CDR2 from the germline V gene are MNHEY and SMNVEV (reference sequence). CDR3 sequence: CASSLSTLNQPQHF. The CDR3 DNA follows: TGTGCCAGCAGTTTATCGACCCTCAATCAGCCCCAGCATTTT.

The chain recombines TRBV20-1 with TRBJ2-7; unclear D gene. Trimming took 0 bases from V and 7 from J, leaving 7 bases between them. Germline CDR1 reads DFQATT; CDR2 reads SNEGSKA (reference sequence). This CDR3 comprises 11 residues. CDR3 coding DNA: TGCAGTGCTAGAGATCGGATGGAGCAGTACTTC. Translated, it gives CSARDRMEQYF.

This clonotype was seen a few times. The V gene is TRBV5-1, the J gene TRBJ2-1, with D perhaps being TRBD1 or TRBD2 (5 bases each). CDR1 is SGHRS and CDR2 is YFSETQ in the germline V gene. Trimming shortened V by 2 bases and J by 6 bases, and 15 bases separated the two germline ends. CDR3 length: 15 residues. CDR3 in DNA: TGCGCCAGCAGCTTTAGCTCCTCGAGGGGCAATGAGCAGTTCTTC. It codes for CASSFSSSRGNEQFF.

This CDR3 reads CASSQLGRTYEQYF. CDR3 sequence (DNA): TGCGCCAGCAGCCAGTTGGGTCGAACCTACGAGCAGTACTTC. The chain recombines TRBV4-1 with TRBJ2-7; no reliable D call. Deletions cut 3 bases from V and 2 bases from J, with 11 bases between. CDR3 length: 14 residues. Looked up from germline, CDR1 is MGHRA and CDR2 is YSYEKL.

This clonotype has just a few counts. The chain carries TRBV7-6 and TRBJ2-3; D is possibly TRBD1 (5 bases). Germline V gives CDR1 SGHVS, CDR2 FNYEAQ. Trimming took off 5 bases at V and 2 bases at J, with 29 bases between the two ends. The CDR3 consists of 20 residues. The CDR3, as DNA: TGTGCCAGCAGCCCCCTTATAGGGGAACGACCTACCAGATCCACAGATACGCAGTATTTT. Amino acids: CASSPLIGERPTRSTDTQYF.

This clonotype was counted ten times or more. The V call is TRBV12-3 or TRBV12-4, the J call TRBJ1-2; D remains ambiguous. This CDR3 has 11 residues. Between the trimmed V and J ends, which lost 1 base and 4 bases, there was a span of 1 base. This CDR3 is CASSLGYGYTF. The CDR3 nucleotides read TGTGCCAGCAGTTTAGGCTATGGCTACACCTTC.

This clonotype occurred many times. This chain joins TRBV12-3 or TRBV12-4 and TRBJ2-3; weak D call: TRBD2 (5 bases). The V end lost 1 base, the J end lost 2 bases, and 7 bases lay between the germline ends. CDR3 length: 14 amino acids. CDR3 residues: CASSLGEFTDTQYF. The DNA for the CDR3 is TGTGCCAGCAGTTTAGGGGAGTTCACAGATACGCAGTATTTT.

This rearrangement joins TRBV20-1 to TRBJ2-5, with no clear D. The CDR3 runs to 9 residues. Germline V CDR1 and CDR2: DFQATT, SNEGSKA (reference sequence). The CDR3 coding sequence is TGCAGCGCTGAAGAGACCCAGTACTTC. Translating gives CSAEETQYF.

This clonotype was found many times. V is TRBV27 and J is TRBJ1-4, with 9 positions matching TRBD1. CDR1 is MNHEY, CDR2 SMNVEV, per germline (reference sequence). J lost 0 bases, V lost 0 bases, and 17 bases had no gene match. The CDR3 spans 22 residues. In DNA, the CDR3 is TGTGCCAGCAGTTTATCCAGGAAGCCGGGACAGGGCATTTTTGCAACTAATGAAAAACTGTTTTTT. Translating gives CASSLSRKPGQGIFATNEKLFF. Combining the CDR3 with reference TRBV27 and TRBJ1-4 gives the whole variable domain EAQVTQNPRYLITVTGKKLTVTCSQNMNHEYMSWYRQDPGLGLRQIYYSMNVEVTDKGDVPEGYKVSRKEKRNFPLILESPSPNQTSLYFCASSLSRKPGQGIFATNEKLFFGSGTQLSVL.

This chain joins TRBV25-1 and TRBJ2-7, with TRBD2 matching over 7 bases. Germline values: CDR1 MGHDK, CDR2 SYGVNS. V was pared by 3 bases and J by 1 base, with 6 bases of the junction left unmatched. The CDR3 loop spans 15 amino acids. For the CDR3, the DNA is TGTGCCAGCAGTGATTCGTCTAGCGGATCCTACGAGCAGTACTTC. Translation: CASSDSSSGSYEQYF.

This clonotype was picked up a small number of times. This sequence joins TRBV5-1 and TRBJ1-2; no reliable D call. This CDR3 is built from 15 residues. Germline loops: CDR1 SGHRS, CDR2 YFSETQ. With 3 bases removed from V and 0 bases from J, the gap between germline ends came to 12 bases. CDR3 nucleotides: TGCGCCAGCAGCTACGGACGGCCAACTAACTATGGCTACACCTTC. It yields the protein CASSYGRPTNYGYTF.

This sequence joins TRBV2 and TRBJ2-2; no clear D. Deletions cut 7 bases from V and 5 bases from J, with 14 bases between. The CDR3 loop spans 14 amino acids. Germline loops: CDR1 SNHLY, CDR2 FYNNEI. The CDR3 loop reads CASNKIRETGELFF. CDR3 nucleotides: TGTGCCAGCAACAAAATTAGGGAAACCGGGGAGCTGTTTTTT.

The J gene is TRBJ2-1, the V gene TRBV3-1; D gene ambiguous. The CDR3 runs to 17 residues. CDR1 and CDR2 (germline): LGHDT, YNNKEL (reference sequence). The V end lost 0 bases, the J end lost 5 bases, and 17 bases lay between the germline ends. CDR3 sequence reads: CASSQEGVPGPNNEQFF. CDR3 DNA: TGTGCCAGCAGCCAAGAAGGAGTCCCCGGACCAAACAATGAGCAGTTCTTC.

This chain links TRBV3-1 with TRBJ1-1; D is perhaps TRBD1 (6 bases). Germline CDR1 and CDR2: LGHDT and YNNKEL (reference sequence). With 5 bases removed from V and 4 bases from J, the gap between germline ends came to 17 bases. This CDR3 comprises 15 residues. CDR3 DNA: TGTGCCAGCAGCAAGAACAGGGCCCGGGGCACTGAAGCTTTCTTT. Amino acids: CASSKNRARGTEAFF. Based on the CDR3 plus reference TRBV3-1 and TRBJ1-1, the full variable domain is DTAVSQTPKYLVTQMGNDKSIKCEQNLGHDTMYWYKQDSKKFLKIMFSYNNKELIINETVPNRFSPKSPDKAHLNLHINSLELGDSAVYFCASSKNRARGTEAFFGQGTRLTVV.

V is TRBV6-5 and J is TRBJ2-3, with TRBD2 matching over 7 bases. Germline CDR1 reads MNHEY; CDR2 reads SVGAGI. Losses at the gene ends were 0 bases for V and 5 bases for J; bases not matched to a gene: 5. This CDR3 is 15 amino acids long. The CDR3: CASSYSPGGGDTQYF. CDR3 nucleotides: TGTGCCAGCAGTTACTCTCCGGGGGGAGGAGATACGCAGTATTTT.